The 7 T cell receptor beta chains listed next were all sequenced from one sample in a study of CXCR3-negative and CXCR3-positive naive CD8 T cells (dated by TCRdb to about 2019). Which antigens these TCRs recognize remains unknown. The full study reports these points: Compared with CXCR3-negative naive cells, CXCR3-positive naive cells had TRB CDR3s with higher hydrophobicity (lower Kidera factor 4), lower energy, and higher strength and volume indices.

Sequencing was carried out with a NextSeq 550. The Human TCR Profiling Kit (MiLaboratory) was used to make UMI-labeled 5' RACE TRB cDNA libraries. TCRdb reprocessed the reads and lists each CDR3 protein sequence as a single entry, with no DNA. The table for this sample lists 55,000 to 65,000 distinct CDR3 sequences. Of the sample, 0.53% is held by the ten largest clones. Sequenced input: naive CXCR3+ CD8+ T cells from blood. The label giving this sample's cell subset or site can be read as: CD45RO-CCR7+CD27+CD95- naive CD8+ T cells expressing CXCR3 (TNR3+). The origin of the receptors is a human donor in good health. Some clones in this sample may be carry-over from other donors' samples.

The V call is TRBV11-3, the J call TRBJ2-2. CDR3 length equals 17 residues. Per the germline V gene, CDR1 is SGHNT and CDR2 is YENEEA. This chain's CDR3 is CASSLTETGYITGELFF.

V is TRBV13 and J is TRBJ2-1; TCRdb's assignment of TRBD1 cannot be checked, as there is no DNA. This CDR3 is 16 amino acids long. The germline V gene encodes CDR1 PRHDT and CDR2 FYEKMQ (reference sequence). CDR3 sequence reads: CASSPTPSTGGVEQFF.

This chain uses TRBV7-6 with TRBJ2-3; absent DNA, TCRdb's TRBD2 call cannot be checked. This CDR3 spans 17 amino acids. Germline V lookup: CDR1 SGHVS, CDR2 FNYEAQ. CDR3 in amino acids: CASSVPSGGAFADTQYF.

The V call is TRBV12-3 or TRBV12-4, the J call TRBJ2-7; TCRdb calls TRBD2, which cannot be checked without DNA. The CDR3 sequence is 12 residues long. This CDR3 is CASSLWEIEQYF.

V gene TRBV29-1 combines with J gene TRBJ2-1; TCRdb selects TRBD2, and the lack of DNA leaves this call unchecked. CDR1 is SQVTM, CDR2 ANQGSEA, per germline. The CDR3 is made up of 15 amino acids. The CDR3 loop reads CSVVQRGGSYNEQFF.

This chain connects TRBV29-1 to TRBJ2-1. Germline values: CDR1 SQVTM, CDR2 ANQGSEA. The CDR3 consists of 15 residues. This chain's CDR3 is CSVASTLSSYNEQFF.

CDR3 sequence: CSVDIDRLNTEAFF. This chain joins TRBV29-1 and TRBJ1-1; TCRdb outputs TRBD1, but without DNA this stays unchecked. Per germline, CDR1 SQVTM and CDR2 ANQGSEA. The CDR3 covers 14 residues.